This T cell receptor beta chain derives from a study of T cell repertoires in cytomegalovirus infection. Germline V lookup: CDR1 SGDLS, CDR2 YYNGEE. The CDR3 is made up of 16 amino acids. Deletions cut 2 bases from V and 6 bases from J, with 21 bases between. Each CDR3 protein gets one entry after TCRdb re-called the reads with MiXCR. The sample consists of approximately 1,000,000 distinct CDR3 sequences, around 32% of them appearing once. Points on this clonotype: Its target is unknown.

Sequencing was performed on cultured CD8+ T cells from PBMCs, taken from culture after CMV antigen stimulation. The sequence came from a human donor in good health (CMV status not recorded). Some clones in this sample may be carry-over from other donors' samples. The chain couples TRBV9 to TRBJ2-7; no clear D gene. CDR3 coding DNA: TGTGCCAGCAGCGTGGGTCGGGTGACCCTAAGGCGCGAGCAGTACGTC. Its translation is CASSVGRVTLRREQYV.